One and the same sample provided the 32 T cell receptor beta chains below, sequenced in a study of blood T cell repertoires in COVID-19. Produced via immunoSEQ multiplex PCR; TCRdb's table is partial and in-frame only. The table includes about 260,000 clones, 87% detected once. Input material: peripheral blood. Source of these receptors: a woman aged 45-60 years who had recovered from COVID-19.

The chain carries TRBV6-2 or TRBV6-3 and TRBJ1-5, with a weak D call TRBD1 (5 bases). V lost 0 bases to trimming and J lost 3 bases, with 15 bases between them. Germline CDR1 and CDR2: MNHEY and SVGEGT. The CDR3 has 17 residues. CDR3 in amino acids: CASSYSPGLMNNQPQHF. The CDR3 coding sequence is TGTGCCAGCAGTTACTCCCCAGGGCTGATGAACAATCAGCCCCAGCATTTT.

The chain carries TRBV7-2 and TRBJ2-1, with TRBD2 matching 8 bases. Germline V gene data show CDR1 as SGHTA and CDR2 as FQGNSA. The CDR3 totals 13 residues. Trimming took 4 bases from V and 10 from J; bases not matched to a gene: 6. The chain's CDR3 is CASSSLGGVEQFF. CDR3 bases: TGTGCCAGCAGCTCACTCGGGGGGGTGGAGCAGTTCTTC.

V and J are TRBV4-3 and TRBJ2-1; 7 bases align to TRBD2. In germline, CDR1 is LGHNA, CDR2 YSLEER. The ends lost 0 bases at V and 0 bases at J; junction bases unmatched: 11. The CDR3 extends over 19 amino acids. The CDR3 DNA is TGCGCCAGCAGCCAAGATCCTGCCGGGACTATGAGCTCCTACAATGAGCAGTTCTTC. This sequence encodes CASSQDPAGTMSSYNEQFF.

This clone appeared a single time. Here the CDR3 reads CASSLVANQETQYF. The CDR3 DNA sequence: TGCGCCAGCAGCTTGGTGGCCAACCAAGAGACCCAGTACTTC. The chain carries TRBV5-1 and TRBJ2-5; no definite D call. The CDR3 runs to 14 residues. Germline V lookup: CDR1 SGHRS, CDR2 YFSETQ. Trimming cost V 0 bases and J 0 bases, with 6 bases left between them.

The CDR3 spells CASSLGTGVGGYTF. Here the CDR3 DNA reads TGTGCCAGCAGCTTAGGGACAGGGGTGGGTGGCTACACCTTC. V and J are TRBV7-6 and TRBJ1-2, with 9 bases aligning to TRBD1. Germline CDR1 reads SGHVS; CDR2 reads FNYEAQ. The CDR3 length is 14 residues. After removal of 1 base from V and 7 bases from J, the junction contained 4 bases not matched to a gene. The full variable domain, with the rest looked up from reference TRBV7-6 and TRBJ1-2, is GAGVSQSPRYKVTKRGQDVALRCDPISGHVSLYWYRQALGQGPEFLTYFNYEAQQDKSGLPNDRFSAERPEGSISTLTIQRTEQRDSAMYRCASSLGTGVGGYTFGSGTRLTVV.

This rearrangement joins TRBV6-6 to TRBJ2-2, with D maybe TRBD1 (7 bases). Trimming removed 2 bases from V and 2 bases from J, with 12 bases in between. CDR3 length: 16 residues. Germline V gene lookup returns CDR1 MNHNY and CDR2 SVGAGI (reference sequence). The CDR3 DNA follows: TGTGCCAGCAGTTACAAGACAGGGACTAACACCGGGGAGCTGTTTTTT. Residues: CASSYKTGTNTGELFF.

The rearrangement links TRBV20-1 to TRBJ1-1, with a tentative D call TRBD1 (5 bases). CDR3 length: 10 residues. CDR1 and CDR2 from the germline V gene are DFQATT and SNEGSKA (reference sequence). The CDR3 protein is CRGVGTEAFF. CDR3 bases: TGCAGAGGGGTGGGGACTGAAGCTTTCTTT.

The rearrangement joins TRBV5-1 to TRBJ2-7; D gene ambiguous. The CDR3 has 13 amino acids. Germline loops: CDR1 SGHRS, CDR2 YFSETQ. Trimming shortened V by 4 bases and J by 8 bases, and 16 bases separated the two germline ends. CDR3 amino acids: CASSGDGLGQQYF. For the CDR3, the DNA is TGCGCCAGCAGCGGCGACGGCCTAGGCCAGCAGTACTTC.

This sequence joins TRBV9 and TRBJ1-4; D gene unclear. The CDR3 covers 15 residues. CDR1 is SGDLS, CDR2 YYNGEE, per germline. The V end was cut by 1 base, the J end by 5 bases, with 12 bases between. In DNA form, the CDR3 reads TGTGCCAGCAGCGTACTGGGCAGGCCAAATGAAAAACTGTTTTTT. This translates into CASSVLGRPNEKLFF.

The chain is built from TRBV7-8 and TRBJ1-2; 7 bases line up with TRBD1. The J segment lost 8 bases and the V segment lost 5 bases, leaving 11 bases of the junction unmatched. The CDR3 covers 14 residues. Germline assignment: CDR1 SGHVS and CDR2 FQNEAQ. CDR3 sequence: CASSGEGAVEGYTF. DNA of the CDR3: TGTGCCAGCAGCGGCGAGGGGGCAGTCGAGGGCTACACCTTC.

The chain is built from TRBV5-1 and TRBJ1-1, with D possibly TRBD1 on 6 matching bases. Germline CDR1 reads SGHRS; CDR2 reads YFSETQ. Trimming stripped 0 bases from V and 7 bases from J, with 13 bases between. The CDR3 runs 14 residues. The CDR3 DNA sequence: TGCGCCAGCAGCTTGGCCGGGACACCTCTTGAAGCTTTCTTT. Protein product: CASSLAGTPLEAFF.

The chain combines TRBV29-1 with TRBJ2-7; 8 bases align to TRBD1. Germline assignment: CDR1 SQVTM and CDR2 ANQGSEA. The CDR3 runs to 14 residues. Germline trimming cut 4 bases from V and 4 bases from J; bases unmatched to any gene: 9. The CDR3 DNA is TGCAGCGTTGTGCCCCCCGGGACAGGATACGAGCAGTACTTC. Translation: CSVVPPGTGYEQYF.

The chain joins TRBV2 to TRBJ2-4, with a possible D match to TRBD1 (6 bases). V shed 8 bases and J shed 7 bases, with 12 bases lying between them. Germline V gives CDR1 SNHLY, CDR2 FYNNEI. This CDR3 has 12 residues. The CDR3 coding sequence is TGTGCCAGCCAGACAGGATTGAACATTCAGTACTTC. Protein product: CASQTGLNIQYF.

The J gene is TRBJ2-7, the V gene TRBV18; D is perhaps TRBD2 (5 bases). The CDR3 runs 15 residues. Germline values: CDR1 KGHSH, CDR2 LQKENI. With 0 bases removed from V and 7 bases from J, the gap between germline ends came to 16 bases. The CDR3, as DNA: TGTGCCAGCTCACCACCGAGGAGGTCGTTGGGGGAGCAGTACTTC. Its protein is CASSPPRRSLGEQYF.

To note about this clone: At one end the junction does not follow the germline gene, possibly because of a read error. The gene calls are TRBV7-7 and TRBJ2-7; TRBD1 aligns across 7 bases. Germline V CDR1 and CDR2: SSHAT, FNYEAQ (reference sequence). This CDR3 has 15 amino acids. The CDR3 loop is CASSPGQQGSYEQYF. The CDR3 nucleotides are TGTGCTAGCAGCCCGGGACAGCAAGGATCCTACGAGCAGTACTTC.

The chain recombines TRBV27 with TRBJ1-2; D is possibly TRBD1 (5 bases). Per germline, CDR1 MNHEY and CDR2 SMNVEV (reference sequence). The CDR3 extends over 15 amino acids. Trimming pared 2 bases from V and 0 bases from J, leaving 10 bases between. DNA of the CDR3: TGTGCCAGCAGTTTAGTCGGGGGGACTAACTATGGCTACACCTTC. Translated, it gives CASSLVGGTNYGYTF.

This clone is a singleton in its sample. The genes are TRBV30 and TRBJ1-2, with 10 bases identical to TRBD1. The CDR3 spans 13 residues. In germline, CDR1 is GTSNPN, CDR2 SVGIG (reference sequence). Unmatched junction bases numbered 9, after V lost 5 bases and J lost 9 bases. The DNA of the CDR3 is TGTGCCTGGGCCGGGACAGGGGCGGGGAGCTACACCTTC. Protein: CAWAGTGAGSYTF.

This clone was counted a single time. This chain connects TRBV11-2 to TRBJ1-2, with TRBD1 as a possible D gene (5 bases). The CDR3 is made up of 15 amino acids. Germline V CDR1 and CDR2: SGHAT, FQNNGV. Trimming cost V 5 bases and J 4 bases, with 17 bases left between them. This CDR3 is CASSPRAGEGYGYTF. The CDR3, as DNA: TGTGCCAGCAGCCCTCGGGCGGGGGAGGGCTATGGCTACACCTTC.

CDR3 residues: CASSSAGHGGQPQHF. The CDR3 DNA sequence: TGTGCCAGCAGTTCAGCTGGACATGGTGGGCAGCCCCAGCATTTT. V gene TRBV7-2 combines with J gene TRBJ1-5; possibly TRBD1 for D (5 bases). The CDR3 has 15 amino acids. Germline CDR1 and CDR2: SGHTA and FQGNSA. V was clipped by 6 bases and J by 7 bases, with 19 bases between them.

The genes are TRBV28 and TRBJ2-1, with 7 bases matching TRBD2. Germline V CDR1 and CDR2: MDHEN, SYDVKM. This CDR3 comprises 14 residues. V trimming: 1 base; J trimming: 8 bases; junction bases outside the gene matches: 5. The CDR3 here is CASSLFGEGHEQFF. CDR3 nucleotide sequence: TGTGCCAGCAGTTTATTTGGGGAGGGCCATGAGCAGTTCTTC.

The CDR3 bases are TGTGCCAGCAGCCTTGGGGGACAGGGGTTACCTGGGGCCAACGTCCTGACTTTC. Amino acids: CASSLGGQGLPGANVLTF. The gene calls are TRBV27 and TRBJ2-6; 10 bases fit TRBD1. After removal of 6 bases from V and 2 bases from J, the junction contained 10 bases not matched to a gene. Germline values: CDR1 MNHEY, CDR2 SMNVEV (reference sequence). This CDR3 comprises 18 residues.

The chain has TRBV2 and TRBJ1-1, with D possibly TRBD1 on 6 matching bases. The CDR3 contains 14 residues. Germline-derived CDR1 and CDR2 are SNHLY and FYNNEI. The ends were cut back, 8 bases at V and 0 bases at J, with 13 bases in the middle. For the CDR3, the DNA is TGTGCCAGCGACCGGACAGTCATGAACACTGAAGCTTTCTTT. Translation gives CASDRTVMNTEAFF.

The CDR3 DNA reads as TGTGCCAGCAGCCCGACTAGCGGGAGGGCCGAGACGCAGTATTTT. Translated: CASSPTSGRAETQYF. This rearrangement joins TRBV14 to TRBJ2-3; the match to TRBD2 covers 14 bases. The germline V gene encodes CDR1 SGHDN and CDR2 FVKESK. The CDR3 runs 15 residues. V shed 4 bases and J 9 bases; nucleotides not matched to a gene: 6.

This clone was recorded many times. The rearrangement links TRBV7-3 to TRBJ2-1; D may be TRBD1 (6 bases). V shed 4 bases and J shed 1 base, with 11 bases lying between them. The CDR3 extends over 15 amino acids. Germline-derived CDR1 and CDR2 are SGHTA and FQGTGA. The CDR3 region has the DNA TGTGCCAGCAGCTCAAACAGGGCGTCCTACAATGAGCAGTTCTTC. Its protein is CASSSNRASYNEQFF.

This clone was seen once. The chain recombines TRBV27 with TRBJ2-3; 14 positions match TRBD2. Germline V gene sequence: CDR1 MNHEY, CDR2 SMNVEV (reference sequence). The ends lost 0 bases at V and 0 bases at J; junction bases unmatched: 8. This CDR3 has 20 residues. CDR3 in amino acids: CASSLSIRLAGGASTDTQYF. CDR3 DNA: TGTGCCAGCAGTTTATCGATCCGACTAGCGGGGGGGGCTAGCACAGATACGCAGTATTTT.

J is TRBJ2-2 and V is TRBV4-3; D not certain. V shed 0 bases and J shed 4 bases, with 12 bases lying between them. The CDR3 runs 16 residues. CDR1 and CDR2 (germline): LGHNA, YSLEER. DNA of the CDR3: TGCGCCAGCAGCCAAGAGTATGCTTCGGGCACCGGGGAGCTGTTTTTT. It specifies CASSQEYASGTGELFF.

This clone has a single count. J is TRBJ2-1 and V is TRBV5-5, with TRBD2 matching over 9 bases. With 1 base clipped from V and 4 bases from J, the junction kept 15 bases outside the gene matches. The CDR3 runs to 19 residues. CDR1 is SGHKS and CDR2 is YYEKEE in the germline V gene (reference sequence). This chain's CDR3 is CASSLNPPAGLASYNEQFF. The CDR3 nucleotides are TGTGCCAGCAGCTTGAATCCCCCCGCGGGACTAGCTTCATACAATGAGCAGTTCTTC. The variable domain in full, with the rest retrieved from reference TRBV5-5 and TRBJ2-1, is DAGVTQSPTHLIKTRGQQVTLRCSPISGHKSVSWYQQVLGQGPQFIFQYYEKEERGRGNFPDRFSARQFPNYSSELNVNALLLGDSALYLCASSLNPPAGLASYNEQFFGPGTRLTVL.

CDR3 protein: CASSLQLAGGMETQYF. The CDR3 nucleotides are TGCGCCAGCAGCCTCCAACTAGCGGGAGGGATGGAGACCCAGTACTTC. V and J are TRBV5-1 and TRBJ2-5, with 13 bases matching TRBD2. Trimming cost V 4 bases and J 5 bases; bases outside gene matches: 8. Germline CDR1 reads SGHRS; CDR2 reads YFSETQ. The CDR3 extends over 16 amino acids.

J is TRBJ2-7 and V is TRBV28, with 7 bases that match TRBD2. Per germline, CDR1 MDHEN and CDR2 SYDVKM. The CDR3 covers 17 residues. The V gene end was trimmed by 1 base and the J gene end by 2 bases; junction bases not matched to a gene: 11. CDR3 loop: CASSLYPGGHFPYEQYF. The DNA of the CDR3 is TGTGCCAGCAGTTTATACCCGGGAGGCCATTTCCCCTACGAGCAGTACTTC.

The chain combines TRBV3-1 (or the pseudogene TRBV3-2) with TRBJ1-2, with a possible D match to TRBD1 (6 bases). The CDR3 contains 13 residues. In germline, CDR1 is LGHDT, CDR2 YNNKEL (reference sequence). V was pared by 4 bases and J by 4 bases, with 10 bases between. This CDR3 reads CASSPRGSYGYTF. CDR3 coding DNA: TGTGCCAGCAGCCCTAGGGGGTCCTATGGCTACACCTTC.

The chain recombines TRBV10-3 with TRBJ1-2; D is undetermined. CDR1 is ENHRY and CDR2 is SYGVKD in the germline V gene. V was trimmed by 0 bases and J by 2 bases, leaving 16 bases between them. This CDR3 spans 17 amino acids. CDR3 DNA sequence: TGTGCCATCAGTGAGTCGGGAGGGAGCGGGCTCAACTATGGCTACACCTTC. Residues: CAISESGGSGLNYGYTF.

The gene calls are TRBV30 and TRBJ1-2, with D possibly matching TRBD1 (6 bases). This CDR3 has 14 residues. Germline assignment: CDR1 GTSNPN and CDR2 SVGIG (reference sequence). The germline V and J ends were trimmed by 0 bases and 7 bases, with 15 bases remaining between them. The CDR3 reads CAWSVRAGGFGYTF. The CDR3 region has the DNA TGTGCCTGGAGTGTTCGGGCGGGGGGCTTTGGCTACACCTTC.